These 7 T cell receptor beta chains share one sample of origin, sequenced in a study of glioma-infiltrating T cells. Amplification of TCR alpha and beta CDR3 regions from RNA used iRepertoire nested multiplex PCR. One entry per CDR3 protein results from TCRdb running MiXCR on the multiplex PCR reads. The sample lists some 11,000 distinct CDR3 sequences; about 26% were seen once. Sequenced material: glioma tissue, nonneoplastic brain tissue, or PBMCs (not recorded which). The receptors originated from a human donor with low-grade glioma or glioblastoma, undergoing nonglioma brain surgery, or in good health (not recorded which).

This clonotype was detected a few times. CDR3: CASSLAGTDNQPQHF. DNA for the CDR3: TGTGCCAGCAGCTTAGCTGGGACAGATAATCAGCCCCAGCATTTT. This rearrangement joins TRBV7-9 to TRBJ1-5; 7 bases match TRBD1. From germline, CDR1 is SEHNR and CDR2 FQNEAQ (reference sequence). CDR3 length: 15 amino acids. V was pared by 0 bases and J by 4 bases, with 3 bases of the junction left unmatched.

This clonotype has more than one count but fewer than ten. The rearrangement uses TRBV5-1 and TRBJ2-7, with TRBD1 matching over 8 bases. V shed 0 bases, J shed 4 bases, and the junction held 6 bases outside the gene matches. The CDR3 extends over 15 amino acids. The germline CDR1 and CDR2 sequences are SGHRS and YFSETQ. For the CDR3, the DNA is TGCGCCAGCAGCTTGGCCCCCGGACAGGGTTACGAGCAGTACTTC. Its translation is CASSLAPGQGYEQYF. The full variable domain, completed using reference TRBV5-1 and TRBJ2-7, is KAGVTQTPRYLIKTRGQQVTLSCSPISGHRSVSWYQQTPGQGLQFLFEYFSETQRNKGNFPGRFSGRQFSNSRSEMNVSTLELGDSALYLCASSLAPGQGYEQYFGPGTRLTVT.

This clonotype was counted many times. This CDR3 reads CASRAGERYNEQFF. CDR3 nucleotide sequence: TGTGCCAGCAGGGCGGGAGAGCGGTACAATGAGCAGTTCTTC. This chain joins TRBV28 and TRBJ2-1, with TRBD2 matching 7 bases. There are 14 residues in the CDR3. The germline V gene encodes CDR1 MDHEN and CDR2 SYDVKM. Trimming took 6 bases from V and 4 from J; bases not matched to a gene: 6.

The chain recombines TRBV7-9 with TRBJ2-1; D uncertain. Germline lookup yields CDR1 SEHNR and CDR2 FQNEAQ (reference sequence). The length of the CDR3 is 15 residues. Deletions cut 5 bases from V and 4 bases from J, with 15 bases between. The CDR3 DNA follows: TGTGCCAGCAGCCAGACCAGTAACCCATACAATGAGCAGTTCTTC. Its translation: CASSQTSNPYNEQFF.

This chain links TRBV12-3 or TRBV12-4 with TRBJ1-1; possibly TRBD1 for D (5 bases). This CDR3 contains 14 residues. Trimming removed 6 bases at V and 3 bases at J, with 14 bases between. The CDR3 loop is CASRSVGGYTEAFF. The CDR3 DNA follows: TGTGCCAGCAGGTCTGTGGGGGGGTACACTGAAGCTTTCTTT.

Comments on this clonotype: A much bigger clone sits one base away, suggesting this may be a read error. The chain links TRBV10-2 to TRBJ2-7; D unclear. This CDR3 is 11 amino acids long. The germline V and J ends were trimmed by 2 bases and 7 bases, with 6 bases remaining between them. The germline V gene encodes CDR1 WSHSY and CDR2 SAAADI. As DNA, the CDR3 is TGCGCCAGCAGTGAGACGTGGGAGCAGTACTTC. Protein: CASSETWEQYF.

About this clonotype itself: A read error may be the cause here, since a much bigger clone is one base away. CDR3 DNA sequence: TGTGCCAGCAGTTACCAGATGGAGGGGAACCCAACTAATGAAAAACTGTTTTTT. Its translation: CASSYQMEGNPTNEKLFF. The V call is TRBV6-9, the J call TRBJ1-4, with D maybe TRBD1 (5 bases). CDR1 and CDR2 (germline): MNHGY, SVAAGI. CDR3 length: 18 amino acids. The V end was cut by 3 bases, the J end by 0 bases, with 17 bases between.